The rows below give T cell receptor beta chains drawn from one sample of a study of breast tumors, draining lymph nodes, adjacent tissues. MiXCR, applied by TCRdb to the multiplex PCR reads, yields one record per CDR3 protein. The sample contains 130,000 or so distinct CDR3 sequences, approximately 21% of which appear only once. Sequencing used axillary lymph node tissue. The origin of the receptors is a female donor with breast cancer. Some clones in this sample may be carry-over from other donors' samples. The CDR3 runs from the conserved cysteine through the conserved F or W. A D gene is named only where the DNA matches it firmly. Some rows mark clone size as missing; the rest say once, few, many or name a class of expanded clone.

j_call: TRBJ2-3; v_call: TRBV12-5; clone_size: many; d_call: .; cdr3_aa: CASGPGRFASTDTQYF; cdr3_nt: TGTGCTAGTGGTCCGGGACGTTTCGCTAGCACAGATACGCAGTATTTT
j_call: TRBJ2-1; v_call: TRBV24-1; clone_size: many; d_call: .; cdr3_aa: CATSDLRNEQFF; cdr3_nt: TGTGCCACCAGTGATTTAAGAAATGAGCAGTTCTTC
j_call: TRBJ2-7; v_call: TRBV20-1; clone_size: many; d_call: .; cdr3_aa: CSVEGLTSSYEQYF; cdr3_nt: TGCAGTGTCGAAGGACTGACGAGCTCCTACGAGCAGTACTTC
j_call: TRBJ2-3; v_call: TRBV7-9; clone_size: .; d_call: TRBD2; cdr3_aa: CASSGGGEGTDTQYF; cdr3_nt: TGTGCCAGCAGCGGGGGGGGGGAAGGAACAGATACGCAGTATTTT
j_call: TRBJ2-1; v_call: TRBV10-3; clone_size: many; d_call: .; cdr3_aa: CAISESSRENEQFF; cdr3_nt: TGTGCCATCAGTGAGTCGAGTAGGGAAAATGAGCAGTTCTTC
j_call: TRBJ2-5; v_call: TRBV9; clone_size: many; d_call: TRBD2; cdr3_aa: CASSPGLAGEETQYF; cdr3_nt: TGTGCCAGCAGCCCGGGACTAGCGGGAGAAGAGACCCAGTACTTC
j_call: TRBJ2-3; v_call: TRBV5-1; clone_size: many; d_call: TRBD2; cdr3_aa: CASIAGDRSVGTDTQYF; cdr3_nt: TGCGCCAGCATAGCGGGAGATCGGAGCGTAGGCACAGATACGCAGTATTTT
j_call: TRBJ2-3; v_call: TRBV20-1; clone_size: many; d_call: .; cdr3_aa: CSAKEGYTDTQYF; cdr3_nt: TGCAGTGCCAAAGAGGGGTACACAGATACGCAGTATTTT
j_call: TRBJ2-1; v_call: TRBV29-1; clone_size: many; d_call: .; cdr3_aa: CSVLDSYNEQFF; cdr3_nt: TGCAGCGTTCTTGACAGCTACAATGAGCAGTTCTTC
j_call: TRBJ1-2; v_call: TRBV24-1; clone_size: many; d_call: .; cdr3_aa: CATSDEYRKGYTF; cdr3_nt: TGTGCCACCAGTGACGAATACCGTAAGGGCTACACCTTC
j_call: TRBJ1-4; v_call: TRBV7-2; clone_size: many; d_call: .; cdr3_aa: CASSLRGGATNEKLFF; cdr3_nt: TGTGCCAGCAGCTTACGGGGGGGAGCAACTAATGAAAAACTGTTTTTT
j_call: TRBJ2-7; v_call: TRBV19; clone_size: many; d_call: TRBD1; cdr3_aa: CASSIADRTYYEQYF; cdr3_nt: TGTGCCAGTAGTATAGCGGACAGGACCTACTACGAGCAGTACTTC
j_call: TRBJ2-1; v_call: TRBV20-1; clone_size: many; d_call: .; cdr3_aa: CSARAAGNEQFF; cdr3_nt: TGCAGTGCTAGAGCGGCCGGTAATGAGCAGTTCTTC
j_call: TRBJ1-2; v_call: TRBV3-1; clone_size: many; d_call: .; cdr3_aa: CASSQGLQGRGERSYTF; cdr3_nt: TGTGCCAGCAGCCAAGGCTTACAGGGCCGAGGCGAGAGGAGCTACACCTTC
j_call: TRBJ2-7; v_call: TRBV2; clone_size: many; d_call: TRBD1; cdr3_aa: CASSDATGGFEQYF; cdr3_nt: TGTGCCAGCAGTGACGCGACAGGGGGCTTTGAGCAGTACTTC
j_call: TRBJ1-6; v_call: TRBV28; clone_size: .; d_call: .; cdr3_aa: CTSSFGAVTSSPLHF; cdr3_nt: TGTACCAGCAGTTTCGGAGCAGTGACTAGTTCACCCCTCCACTTT
j_call: TRBJ1-6; v_call: TRBV12-3/TRBV12-4; clone_size: .; d_call: .; cdr3_aa: CASGVAGSGSPLYF; cdr3_nt: TGTGCCAGCGGTGTCGCAGGGTCAGGCTCACCCCTCTACTTT
j_call: TRBJ1-5; v_call: TRBV28; clone_size: .; d_call: .; cdr3_aa: CASIMGVGQPQHF; cdr3_nt: TGTGCCAGCATAATGGGGGTCGGTCAGCCCCAGCATTTT
j_call: TRBJ1-5; v_call: TRBV15; clone_size: many; d_call: .; cdr3_aa: CATSRGTTNQPQHF; cdr3_nt: TGTGCCACCAGCAGAGGGACAACTAATCAGCCCCAGCATTTT
j_call: TRBJ2-5; v_call: TRBV5-1; clone_size: many; d_call: TRBD1; cdr3_aa: CASSLGGQAQETQYF; cdr3_nt: TGCGCCAGCAGCTTGGGGGGACAGGCCCAAGAGACCCAGTACTTC
j_call: TRBJ2-1; v_call: TRBV5-1; clone_size: many; d_call: TRBD2; cdr3_aa: CASSLLAGVRNEQFF; cdr3_nt: TGCGCCAGCAGCTTGCTAGCGGGAGTTCGAAATGAGCAGTTCTTC
j_call: TRBJ2-5; v_call: TRBV7-6; clone_size: many; d_call: TRBD2; cdr3_aa: CASSLLREPLAGEEETQYF; cdr3_nt: TGTGCCAGCAGCTTACTCCGCGAACCCCTAGCGGGAGAAGAGGAGACCCAGTACTTC
j_call: TRBJ1-5; v_call: TRBV2; clone_size: many; d_call: TRBD1; cdr3_aa: CASRAGTGSIRPQHF; cdr3_nt: TGTGCCAGCAGAGCCGGGACAGGGTCAATTCGGCCCCAGCATTTT
j_call: TRBJ2-1; v_call: TRBV27; clone_size: many; d_call: .; cdr3_aa: CASRAPGGRGSYNEQFF; cdr3_nt: TGTGCCAGCAGGGCCCCGGGCGGTAGGGGGTCCTACAATGAGCAGTTCTTC
j_call: TRBJ2-7; v_call: TRBV18; clone_size: many; d_call: .; cdr3_aa: CASSPSFGGTILYEQYF; cdr3_nt: TGTGCCAGCTCACCATCTTTTGGAGGGACCATACTTTACGAGCAGTACTTC
j_call: TRBJ2-3; v_call: TRBV5-1; clone_size: many; d_call: TRBD2; cdr3_aa: CASSFSGMGDTQYF; cdr3_nt: TGCGCCAGCAGCTTTAGCGGGATGGGAGATACGCAGTATTTT
j_call: TRBJ1-2; v_call: TRBV30; clone_size: many; d_call: .; cdr3_aa: CAWRLTGWDGYTF; cdr3_nt: TGTGCCTGGAGACTGACAGGTTGGGATGGCTACACCTTC
j_call: TRBJ2-7; v_call: TRBV9; clone_size: few; d_call: .; cdr3_aa: CASSLRWDKYEQYF; cdr3_nt: TGTGCCAGCAGCTTGAGATGGGACAAATACGAGCAGTACTTC
j_call: TRBJ1-6; v_call: TRBV2; clone_size: many; d_call: .; cdr3_aa: CASSEEGQLSPLHF; cdr3_nt: TGTGCCAGCAGTGAAGAGGGACAACTTTCACCCCTCCACTTT
j_call: TRBJ1-3; v_call: TRBV11-2; clone_size: .; d_call: .; cdr3_aa: CASSLMVGSVGNTIYF; cdr3_nt: TGTGCCAGCAGCTTAATGGTGGGGTCGGTTGGAAACACCATATATTTT
j_call: TRBJ1-6; v_call: TRBV19; clone_size: few; d_call: .; cdr3_aa: CACQGLPNSPLHF; cdr3_nt: TGTGCCTGTCAGGGACTGCCGAATTCACCCCTCCACTTT
j_call: TRBJ2-3; v_call: TRBV7-7; clone_size: .; d_call: TRBD2; cdr3_aa: CASSQSPSGELPDTQYF; cdr3_nt: TGTGCTAGCAGCCAATCCCCTAGCGGGGAGTTGCCAGATACGCAGTATTTT
j_call: TRBJ1-5; v_call: TRBV7-3; clone_size: many; d_call: .; cdr3_aa: CASSLTPGDEPQHF; cdr3_nt: TGTGCCAGCAGCTTAACCCCAGGGGATGAGCCCCAGCATTTT
j_call: TRBJ1-4; v_call: TRBV10-3; clone_size: many; d_call: .; cdr3_aa: CAISRTTNEKLFF; cdr3_nt: TGTGCCATCAGCCGAACAACTAATGAAAAACTGTTTTTT
j_call: TRBJ2-1; v_call: TRBV7-9; clone_size: many; d_call: TRBD2; cdr3_aa: CASSFHGLAGDKNNEQFF; cdr3_nt: TGTGCCAGCAGCTTCCACGGACTAGCGGGAGATAAAAACAATGAGCAGTTCTTC
j_call: TRBJ2-7; v_call: TRBV9; clone_size: many; d_call: TRBD2; cdr3_aa: CASSASFSGDLYF; cdr3_nt: TGTGCCAGCAGCGCGTCATTTAGCGGGGACCTTTACTTC
j_call: TRBJ1-5; v_call: TRBV19; clone_size: many; d_call: .; cdr3_aa: CASIPRGGWGNQPQHF; cdr3_nt: TGTGCCAGTATCCCCAGGGGAGGATGGGGCAATCAGCCCCAGCATTTT
j_call: TRBJ2-3; v_call: TRBV6-5; clone_size: many; d_call: TRBD1; cdr3_aa: CASHRDRRLGRSTDTQYF; cdr3_nt: TGTGCCAGTCATCGGGACAGGAGGCTCGGGCGCTCCACAGATACGCAGTATTTT
j_call: TRBJ2-3; v_call: TRBV4-1; clone_size: many; d_call: .; cdr3_aa: CASSQNRGTDTQYF; cdr3_nt: TGCGCCAGCAGCCAAAATAGGGGCACAGATACGCAGTATTTT
j_call: TRBJ1-4; v_call: TRBV4-1; clone_size: many; d_call: .; cdr3_aa: CASSQDWSGFATNEKLFF; cdr3_nt: TGCGCCAGCAGCCAAGATTGGAGTGGTTTTGCAACTAATGAAAAACTGTTTTTT
j_call: TRBJ2-5; v_call: TRBV20-1; clone_size: many; d_call: TRBD1; cdr3_aa: CSAPDRVGETQYF; cdr3_nt: TGCAGTGCTCCCGACAGGGTTGGAGAGACCCAGTACTTC
j_call: TRBJ1-4; v_call: TRBV20-1; clone_size: many; d_call: TRBD1; cdr3_aa: CSARPRGQEYEKLFF; cdr3_nt: TGCAGTGCTAGGCCAAGGGGGCAGGAATACGAAAAACTGTTTTTT
j_call: TRBJ1-6; v_call: TRBV12-3/TRBV12-4; clone_size: many; d_call: TRBD1; cdr3_aa: CASNDRGPNSPLHF; cdr3_nt: TGTGCCAGCAACGACAGGGGCCCTAATTCACCCCTCCACTTT
j_call: TRBJ1-3; v_call: TRBV7-8; clone_size: many; d_call: .; cdr3_aa: CASSLGVRELNTIYF; cdr3_nt: TGTGCCAGCAGCTTAGGCGTCAGGGAGCTAAACACCATATATTTT
j_call: TRBJ1-4; v_call: TRBV6-1; clone_size: many; d_call: .; cdr3_aa: CASTPSQTIKLFF; cdr3_nt: TGTGCCAGCACTCCGTCTCAGACAATCAAACTGTTTTTT
j_call: TRBJ2-7; v_call: TRBV19; clone_size: .; d_call: .; cdr3_aa: CACSIGGVEQHF; cdr3_nt: TGTGCCTGTAGTATAGGAGGCGTCGAGCAGCACTTC
j_call: TRBJ2-5; v_call: TRBV28; clone_size: .; d_call: .; cdr3_aa: CASTPRATRQETQYF; cdr3_nt: TGTGCCAGCACCCCCCGGGCCACTAGACAAGAGACCCAGTACTTC
j_call: TRBJ1-3; v_call: TRBV29-1; clone_size: many; d_call: .; cdr3_aa: CSVDVGSGNTIYF; cdr3_nt: TGCAGCGTTGATGTCGGCTCTGGAAACACCATATATTTT